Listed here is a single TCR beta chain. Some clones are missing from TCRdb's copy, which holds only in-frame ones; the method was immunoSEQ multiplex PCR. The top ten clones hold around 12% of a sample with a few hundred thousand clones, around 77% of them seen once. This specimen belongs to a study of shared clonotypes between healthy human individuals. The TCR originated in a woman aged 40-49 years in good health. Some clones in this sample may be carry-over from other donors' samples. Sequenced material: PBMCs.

In DNA, the CDR3 is TGTGCCAGCAGTGACTCAGCGGGACAGGGGGCGCGAGGGGGCTACACCTTC. The encoded protein is CASSDSAGQGARGGYTF. This chain joins TRBV6-4 and TRBJ1-2; 12 bases map to TRBD1. The trim removed 0 bases at V and 8 bases at J, leaving 10 bases unmatched. Germline CDR1 MRHNA, CDR2 SNTAGT. The CDR3 totals 17 residues.